This is a list of T cell receptor beta chains from one sample in a study of identical twins. From the 5' RACE reads, TCRdb called clonotypes with MiXCR, one entry per CDR3 protein. This table has 200,000 to 250,000 distinct CDR3 sequences, about 11% appearing once. Sample: memory T cells sorted from blood. These receptors all come from a man aged 50 or older in good health. CDR3s include the opening cysteine and the closing phenylalanine or tryptophan. Fields, in order: V gene, J gene, D gene, clone size, CDR3 DNA, CDR3 protein. The D gene is left open where the match is weak. The size of a clone is reported for some rows only, either as once, few or many, or as a class for expanded clones.

v_call: TRBV12-3/TRBV12-4; j_call: TRBJ1-5; d_call: NA; clone_size: many; cdr3_nt: TGTGCCAGCAGTTTCGGGCGTAATCAGCCCCAGCATTTT; cdr3_aa: CASSFGRNQPQHF
v_call: TRBV4-3; j_call: TRBJ1-4; d_call: TRBD1; clone_size: few; cdr3_nt: TGCGCCAGCAGCCTCAACTTGGCGCAGGGGGCTGCAACTAATGAAAAACTGTTTTTT; cdr3_aa: CASSLNLAQGAATNEKLFF
v_call: TRBV7-3; j_call: TRBJ1-1; d_call: NA; clone_size: few; cdr3_nt: TGTGCCAGCAGCTTAATCACGGGGACTGAAGCTTTCTTT; cdr3_aa: CASSLITGTEAFF
v_call: TRBV4-1; j_call: TRBJ2-3; d_call: NA; clone_size: many; cdr3_nt: TGCGCCAGCAGCCAAGATATACCCACCCCGTGGGATACGCAGTATTTT; cdr3_aa: CASSQDIPTPWDTQYF
v_call: TRBV5-6; j_call: TRBJ1-4; d_call: NA; clone_size: few; cdr3_nt: TGTGCCAGCAGCCAGGACCCCAAGACTAATGAAAAACTGTTTTTT; cdr3_aa: CASSQDPKTNEKLFF
v_call: TRBV12-3/TRBV12-4; j_call: TRBJ2-7; d_call: NA; clone_size: many; cdr3_nt: TGTGCCAGCAGTTTAGTTGGCACCTACGAGCAGTACTTC; cdr3_aa: CASSLVGTYEQYF
v_call: TRBV30; j_call: TRBJ2-7; d_call: NA; clone_size: NA; cdr3_nt: TGTGCCTGGAAAAACAGGATCCCAACCTACGAGCAGTACTTC; cdr3_aa: CAWKNRIPTYEQYF
v_call: TRBV5-5; j_call: TRBJ2-1; d_call: TRBD2; clone_size: few; cdr3_nt: TGTGCCAGCAGCAAAAGCGGGAGGTATAGCTCCTACAATGAGCAGTTCTTC; cdr3_aa: CASSKSGRYSSYNEQFF
v_call: TRBV6-2/TRBV6-3; j_call: TRBJ1-6; d_call: NA; clone_size: NA; cdr3_nt: TGTGCCAGCAGTTACACCCGCGTGGCCCATTCACCCCTCCACTTT; cdr3_aa: CASSYTRVAHSPLHF
v_call: TRBV4-1; j_call: TRBJ2-3; d_call: NA; clone_size: medium-sized; cdr3_nt: TGCGCCAGCAGCACCCGAAGCCGCGGGGACCTCACAGATACGCAGTATTTT; cdr3_aa: CASSTRSRGDLTDTQYF
v_call: TRBV25-1; j_call: TRBJ2-5; d_call: TRBD1; clone_size: few; cdr3_nt: TGTGCCAGCAGTGAATCGACAGGGGGCAAGGAGACCCAGTACTTC; cdr3_aa: CASSESTGGKETQYF
v_call: TRBV5-6; j_call: TRBJ2-1; d_call: NA; clone_size: few; cdr3_nt: TGTGCCAGCAGCTTGGTTTGGAGGGCTGAGCAGTTCTTC; cdr3_aa: CASSLVWRAEQFF
v_call: TRBV4-2; j_call: TRBJ1-4; d_call: NA; clone_size: many; cdr3_nt: TGTGCCAGCACCCGGGACACTAATGAAAAACTGTTTTTT; cdr3_aa: CASTRDTNEKLFF
v_call: TRBV20-1; j_call: TRBJ1-6; d_call: NA; clone_size: few; cdr3_nt: TGCAGTGCTCCCCGTGATTTTAATTCACCCCTCCACTTT; cdr3_aa: CSAPRDFNSPLHF